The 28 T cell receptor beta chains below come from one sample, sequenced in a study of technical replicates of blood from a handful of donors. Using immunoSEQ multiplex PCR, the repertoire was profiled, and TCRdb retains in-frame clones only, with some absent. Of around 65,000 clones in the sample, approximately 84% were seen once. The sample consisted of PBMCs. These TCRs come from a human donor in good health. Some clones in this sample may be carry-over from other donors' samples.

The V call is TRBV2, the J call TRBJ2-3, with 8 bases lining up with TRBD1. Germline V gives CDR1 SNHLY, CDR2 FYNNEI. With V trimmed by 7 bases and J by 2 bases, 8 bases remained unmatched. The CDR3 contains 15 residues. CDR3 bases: TGTGCCAGCATTGACCGGGACAGGTACACAGATACGCAGTATTTT. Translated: CASIDRDRYTDTQYF.

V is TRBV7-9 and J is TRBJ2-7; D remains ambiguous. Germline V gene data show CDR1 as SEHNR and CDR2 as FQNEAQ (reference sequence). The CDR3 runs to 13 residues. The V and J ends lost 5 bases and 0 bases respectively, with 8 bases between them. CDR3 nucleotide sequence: TGTGCCAGCAGCCCGAAGCCCTCCTACGAGCAGTACTTC. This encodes CASSPKPSYEQYF.

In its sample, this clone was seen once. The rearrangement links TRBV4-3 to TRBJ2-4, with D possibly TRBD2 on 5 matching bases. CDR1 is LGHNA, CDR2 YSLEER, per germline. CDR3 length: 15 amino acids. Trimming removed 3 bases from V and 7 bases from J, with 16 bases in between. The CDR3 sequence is CASSHTFSRGNIQYF. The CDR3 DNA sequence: TGCGCCAGCAGCCATACTTTCAGCCGCGGGAACATTCAGTACTTC.

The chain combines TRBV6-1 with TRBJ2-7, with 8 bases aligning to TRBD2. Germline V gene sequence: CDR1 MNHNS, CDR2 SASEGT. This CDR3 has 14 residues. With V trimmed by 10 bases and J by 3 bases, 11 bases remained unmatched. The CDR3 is CATTQIAGLYEQYF. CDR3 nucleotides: TGTGCCACCACCCAAATAGCGGGACTCTACGAGCAGTACTTC.

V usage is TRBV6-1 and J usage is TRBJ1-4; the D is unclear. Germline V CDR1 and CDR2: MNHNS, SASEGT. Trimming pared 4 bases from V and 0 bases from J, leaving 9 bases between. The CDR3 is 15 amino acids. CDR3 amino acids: CASSGFGATNEKLFF. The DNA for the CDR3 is TGTGCCAGCAGTGGCTTCGGGGCAACTAATGAAAAACTGTTTTTT.

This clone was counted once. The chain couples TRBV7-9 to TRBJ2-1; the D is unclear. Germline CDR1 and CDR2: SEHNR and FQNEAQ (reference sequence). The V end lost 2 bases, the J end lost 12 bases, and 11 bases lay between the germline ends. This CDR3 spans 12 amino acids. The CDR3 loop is CASSLNHIGQFF. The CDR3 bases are TGTGCCAGCAGCTTAAATCATATCGGGCAGTTCTTC.

The CDR3 spells CASSPMGRAYGYTF. CDR3 DNA sequence: TGTGCCAGCAGTCCTATGGGCAGGGCCTATGGCTACACCTTC. The chain joins TRBV6-5 to TRBJ1-2, with D perhaps matching TRBD1 (5 bases). Germline assignment: CDR1 MNHEY and CDR2 SVGAGI. The CDR3 is 14 amino acids. The germline V and J ends were trimmed by 5 bases and 4 bases, with 14 bases remaining between them.

CDR3 sequence reads: CASSYRPGGSYEQYF. The CDR3 DNA reads TGTGCCAGCAGCTATCGGCCAGGGGGCTCCTACGAGCAGTACTTC. The chain uses TRBV5-6 and TRBJ2-7; 7 bases fit TRBD1. CDR3 length: 15 amino acids. CDR1 and CDR2 from the germline V gene are SGHDT and YYEEEE. The J segment lost 0 bases and the V segment lost 3 bases, leaving 6 bases of the junction unmatched.

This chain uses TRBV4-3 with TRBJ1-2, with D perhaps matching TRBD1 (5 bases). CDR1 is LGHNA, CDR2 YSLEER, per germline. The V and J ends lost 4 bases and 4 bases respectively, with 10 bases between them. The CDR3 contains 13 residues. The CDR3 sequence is CASSLGGGYGYTF. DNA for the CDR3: TGCGCCAGCAGCCTCGGCGGGGGCTATGGCTACACCTTC.

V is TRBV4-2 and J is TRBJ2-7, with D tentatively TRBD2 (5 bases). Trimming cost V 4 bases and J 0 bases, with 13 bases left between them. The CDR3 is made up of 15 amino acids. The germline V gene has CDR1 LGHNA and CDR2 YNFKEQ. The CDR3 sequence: CASSRFAGGSYEQYF. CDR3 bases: TGTGCCAGCAGCCGATTTGCTGGAGGCTCCTACGAGCAGTACTTC.

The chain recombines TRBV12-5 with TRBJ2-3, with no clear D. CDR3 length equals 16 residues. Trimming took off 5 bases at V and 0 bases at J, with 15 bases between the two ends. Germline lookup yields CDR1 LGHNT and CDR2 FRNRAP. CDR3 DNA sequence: TGTGCTAGTGGTCCCCGTATTCCCCTTAGCACAGATACGCAGTATTTT. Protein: CASGPRIPLSTDTQYF.

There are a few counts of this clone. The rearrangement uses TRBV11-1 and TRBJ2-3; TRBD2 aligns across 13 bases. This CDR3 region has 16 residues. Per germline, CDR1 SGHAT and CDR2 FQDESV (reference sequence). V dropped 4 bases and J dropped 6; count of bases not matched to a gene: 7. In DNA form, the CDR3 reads TGTGCCAGCAGCTCCACCGGGACTAGCGGGACGGATACGCAGTATTTT. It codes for CASSSTGTSGTDTQYF.

For the CDR3, the DNA is TGCGCCAGCAGCCAGGAAGCGGGATTGAACGAGCAGTACTTC. Translating it yields CASSQEAGLNEQYF. The chain couples TRBV4-3 to TRBJ2-7, with 7 nucleotides matching TRBD2. This CDR3 has 14 residues. V shed 3 bases and J 5 bases; nucleotides not matched to a gene: 7. The germline CDR1 and CDR2 sequences are LGHNA and YSLEER.

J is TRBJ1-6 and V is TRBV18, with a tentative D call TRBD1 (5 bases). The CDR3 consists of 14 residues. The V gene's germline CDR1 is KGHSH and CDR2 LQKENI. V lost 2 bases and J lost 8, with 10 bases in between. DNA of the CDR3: TGTGCCAGCTCACCAGCGGCAGGGCATTCACCCCTCCACTTT. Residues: CASSPAAGHSPLHF.

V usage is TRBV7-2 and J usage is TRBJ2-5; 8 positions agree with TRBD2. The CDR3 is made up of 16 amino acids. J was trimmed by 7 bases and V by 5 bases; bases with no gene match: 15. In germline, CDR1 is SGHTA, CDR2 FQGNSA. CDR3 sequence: CASSRGGSPNSGTQYF. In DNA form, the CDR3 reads TGTGCCAGCAGCCGGGGGGGTAGCCCGAACTCGGGGACCCAGTACTTC.

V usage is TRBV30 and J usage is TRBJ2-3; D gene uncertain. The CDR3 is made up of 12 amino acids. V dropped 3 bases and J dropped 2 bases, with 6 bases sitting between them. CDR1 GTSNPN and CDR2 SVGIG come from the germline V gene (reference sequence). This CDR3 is CAWSLNTDTQYF. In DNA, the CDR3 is TGTGCCTGGAGCCTAAACACAGATACGCAGTATTTT.

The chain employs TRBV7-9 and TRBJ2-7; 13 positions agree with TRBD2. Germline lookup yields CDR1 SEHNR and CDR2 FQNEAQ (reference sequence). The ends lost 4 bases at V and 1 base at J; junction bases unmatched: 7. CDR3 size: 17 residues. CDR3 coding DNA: TGTGCCAGCAGCTACACTAGCGGGAGGGCCTCGTCCTACGAGCAGTACTTC. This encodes CASSYTSGRASSYEQYF.

The CDR3: CASSLRREGEAFF. For the CDR3, the DNA is TGTGCCAGCAGCCTACGCAGGGAGGGTGAAGCTTTCTTT. This chain connects TRBV14 to TRBJ1-1, with a tentative D call TRBD1 (5 bases). Germline assignment: CDR1 SGHDN and CDR2 FVKESK. Deletions cut 4 bases from V and 7 bases from J, with 13 bases between. The length of the CDR3 is 13 residues.

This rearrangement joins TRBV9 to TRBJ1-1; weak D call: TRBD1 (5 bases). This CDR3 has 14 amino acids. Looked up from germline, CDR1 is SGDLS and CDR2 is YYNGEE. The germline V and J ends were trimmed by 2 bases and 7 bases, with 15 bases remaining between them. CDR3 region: CASSVTGGLGEAFF. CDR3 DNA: TGTGCCAGCAGCGTTACGGGGGGATTGGGTGAAGCTTTCTTT.

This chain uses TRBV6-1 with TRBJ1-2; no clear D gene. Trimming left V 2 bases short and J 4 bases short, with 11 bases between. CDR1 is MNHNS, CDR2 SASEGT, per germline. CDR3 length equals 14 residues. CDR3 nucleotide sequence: TGTGCCAGCAGTGAATTGGCGGAGCTCTATGGCTACACCTTC. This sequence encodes CASSELAELYGYTF.

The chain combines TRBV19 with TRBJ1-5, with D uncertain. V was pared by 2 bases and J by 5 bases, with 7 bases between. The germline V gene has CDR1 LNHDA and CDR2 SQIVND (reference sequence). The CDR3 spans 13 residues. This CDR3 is CASSINEHQPQHF. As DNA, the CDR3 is TGTGCCAGTAGTATAAACGAGCATCAGCCCCAGCATTTT.

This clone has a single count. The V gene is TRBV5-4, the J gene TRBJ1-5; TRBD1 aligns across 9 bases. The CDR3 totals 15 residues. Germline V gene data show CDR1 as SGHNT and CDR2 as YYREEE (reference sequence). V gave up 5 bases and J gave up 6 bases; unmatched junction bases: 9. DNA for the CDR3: TGTGCCAGCAGTCCCGACAGGGGGAAAGGTCAGCCCCAGCATTTT. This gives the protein CASSPDRGKGQPQHF.

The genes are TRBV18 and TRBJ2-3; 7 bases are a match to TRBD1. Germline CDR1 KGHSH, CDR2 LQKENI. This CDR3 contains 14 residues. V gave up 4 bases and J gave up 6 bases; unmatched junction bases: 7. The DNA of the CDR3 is TGTGCCAGCTCACAAAACCGAGGGGGCGATACGCAGTATTTT. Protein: CASSQNRGGDTQYF.

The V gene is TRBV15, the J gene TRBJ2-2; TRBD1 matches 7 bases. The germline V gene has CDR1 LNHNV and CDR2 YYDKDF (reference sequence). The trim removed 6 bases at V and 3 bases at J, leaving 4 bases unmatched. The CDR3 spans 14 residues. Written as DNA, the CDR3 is TGTGCCACCAGACGGGACAGAGACACCGGGGAGCTGTTTTTT. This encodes CATRRDRDTGELFF.

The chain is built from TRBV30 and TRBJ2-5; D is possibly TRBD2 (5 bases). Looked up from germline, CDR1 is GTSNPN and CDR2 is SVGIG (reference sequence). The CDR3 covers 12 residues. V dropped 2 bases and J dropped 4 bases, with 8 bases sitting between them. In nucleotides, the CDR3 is TGTGCCTGGAGTTTACGGGGAGAGACCCAGTACTTC. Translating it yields CAWSLRGETQYF.

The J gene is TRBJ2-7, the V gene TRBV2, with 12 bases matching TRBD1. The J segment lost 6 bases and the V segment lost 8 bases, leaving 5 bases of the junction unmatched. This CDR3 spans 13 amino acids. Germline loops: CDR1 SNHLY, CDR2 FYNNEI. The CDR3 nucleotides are TGTGCCAGCCGGGACAGGGGGCGTGGCGAGCAGTACTTC. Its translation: CASRDRGRGEQYF.

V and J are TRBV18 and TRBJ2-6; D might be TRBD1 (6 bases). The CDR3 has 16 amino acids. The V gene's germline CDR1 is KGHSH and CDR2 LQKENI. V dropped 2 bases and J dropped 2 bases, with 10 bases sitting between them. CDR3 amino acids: CASSPSRGTGANVLTF. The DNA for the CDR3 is TGTGCCAGCTCACCATCCAGGGGTACTGGGGCCAACGTCCTGACTTTC.

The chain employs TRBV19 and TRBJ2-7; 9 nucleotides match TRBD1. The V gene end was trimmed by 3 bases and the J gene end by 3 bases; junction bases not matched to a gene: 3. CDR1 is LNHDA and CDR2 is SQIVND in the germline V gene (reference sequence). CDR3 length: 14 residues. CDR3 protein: CASSIGTGSYEQYF. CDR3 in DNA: TGTGCCAGTAGTATCGGGACAGGGAGCTACGAGCAGTACTTC.